This TCR beta chain originates from a study of cytomegalovirus exposure and HLA in healthy donors. Study-level findings and limits: When analyzed later, a missense DCLRE1C variant was found to be linked to TCR beta V- and J-gene trimming.

The primer mix had 60 Vbeta and 13 Jbeta primers. Profiled with immunoSEQ multiplex PCR; TCRdb holds only in-frame clones, not every one. The data show 130,000 to 150,000 clones, more than 60% seen once. As to this clone: Antigen specificity is unknown.

The receptor was isolated from a man aged 40-55 years in good health and CMV-seropositive. Sequenced sample: PBMCs.

The CDR3 reads CASSWGTAGNTIYF. The CDR3 region has the DNA TGTGCCAGCAGCTGGGGGACAGCTGGAAACACCATATATTTT. The chain recombines TRBV5-6 with TRBJ1-3; TRBD1 agrees at 7 bases. The junction had 2 bases not matched to a gene; V was cut back by 3 bases and J by 2 bases. The CDR3 sequence is 14 residues long. Per the germline V gene, CDR1 is SGHDT and CDR2 is YYEEEE.